This T cell receptor beta chain was found in a study of T cells after yellow fever vaccination. Study-level points and caveats: Abundant bulk-population clonotypes could contaminate the FACS-sorted repertoires.

Notes on this clonotype: Its antigen is as yet unknown.

Universal primer sites and UMIs were introduced during 5'RACE template-switching synthesis of TCR cDNA. MiXCR was run by TCRdb on the 5' RACE reads, yielding one entry per CDR3 protein. The table lists a few hundred thousand distinct CDR3 sequences, roughly 3.9% of them singletons, with under 30% in the top ten. The TCR originated in a man aged 18 to 30 who received the YFV17D yellow fever vaccine. The material was PBMCs, obtained 5 days after the yellow fever booster vaccination.

CDR3 in DNA: TGTGCCAGCAGCCCATCAGGGGCCGGCTACACCTTC. Translation gives CASSPSGAGYTF. The chain recombines TRBV3-1 with TRBJ1-2; weak D call: TRBD1 (6 bases). Germline V CDR1 and CDR2: LGHDT, YNNKEL (reference sequence). This CDR3 spans 12 amino acids. Deletions cut 4 bases from V and 8 bases from J, with 11 bases between.